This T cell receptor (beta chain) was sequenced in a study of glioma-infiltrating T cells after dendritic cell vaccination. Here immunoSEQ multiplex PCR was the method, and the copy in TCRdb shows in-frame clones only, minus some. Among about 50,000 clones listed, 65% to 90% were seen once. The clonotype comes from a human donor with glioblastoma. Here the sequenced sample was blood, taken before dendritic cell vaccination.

The CDR3 nucleotides read TGTGCCAGCAGTCCCACAAGGGGCACTGAAGCTTTCTTT. This sequence encodes CASSPTRGTEAFF. This rearrangement joins TRBV6-5 to TRBJ1-1; maybe TRBD1 (5 bases). Trimming cost V 5 bases and J 4 bases, with 11 bases left between them. CDR1 and CDR2 (germline): MNHEY, SVGAGI. CDR3 size: 13 residues.